The next 22 T cell receptor beta chains were all read from a single sample in a study of blood T cell repertoires in COVID-19. Profiling relied on immunoSEQ multiplex PCR, and the TCRdb table lists in-frame clones only, not all of them. The sample shows around 190,000 clones, 75% to 90% of them seen only once. Sample: peripheral blood. These receptors came from a man aged 55-75 years with acute or convalescent COVID-19.

The chain employs TRBV3-1 (or the pseudogene TRBV3-2) and TRBJ2-1; 7 bases map to TRBD1. After removal of 3 bases from V and 9 bases from J, the junction contained 11 bases not matched to a gene. The CDR3 loop spans 15 amino acids. Germline V lookup: CDR1 LGHDT, CDR2 YNNKEL (reference sequence). This CDR3 reads CASSHQGGRVGEQFF. CDR3 bases: TGTGCCAGCAGCCATCAAGGGGGCAGGGTGGGTGAGCAGTTCTTC.

The chain links TRBV9 to TRBJ2-7; possible D gene TRBD2, 6 bases. Per the germline V gene, CDR1 is SGDLS and CDR2 is YYNGEE. CDR3 size: 13 residues. V was trimmed by 4 bases and J by 3 bases, leaving 11 bases between them. The CDR3 nucleotides read TGTGCCAGCAGCCGGGGGAATAGCTACGAGCAGTACTTC. As protein: CASSRGNSYEQYF.

This chain joins TRBV6-5 and TRBJ2-3; weak D call: TRBD1 (5 bases). The CDR3 runs 13 residues. Germline V CDR1 and CDR2: MNHEY, SVGAGI. V lost 8 bases and J 3 bases, leaving 12 bases between the germline ends. The CDR3 DNA follows: TGTGCCAGCGGGTGGGGCGCAACAGATACGCAGTATTTT. It codes for CASGWGATDTQYF.

The chain is built from TRBV5-1 and TRBJ1-2; D is possibly TRBD1 (5 bases). V was shortened by 0 bases and J by 7 bases, with 10 bases between the two germline ends. Germline CDR1 and CDR2: SGHRS and YFSETQ. This CDR3 is 13 amino acids long. The CDR3 is CASSLEQGGGYTF. The CDR3 DNA reads TGCGCCAGCAGCTTGGAGCAGGGCGGTGGCTACACCTTC.

The chain has TRBV11-1 and TRBJ1-2; D perhaps matches TRBD1 (6 bases). Per germline, CDR1 SGHAT and CDR2 FQDESV (reference sequence). V was shortened by 6 bases and J by 5 bases, with 19 bases between the two germline ends. The CDR3 has 15 amino acids. The DNA for the CDR3 is TGTGCCAGCAGTCCCAGAGCCGGGGGGCGATATGGCTACACCTTC. It translates to CASSPRAGGRYGYTF.

The chain carries TRBV18 and TRBJ2-2, with a weak D call TRBD1 (5 bases). V was trimmed by 4 bases and J by 0 bases, leaving 9 bases between them. CDR1 is KGHSH, CDR2 LQKENI, per germline. The CDR3 length is 15 residues. Written as DNA, the CDR3 is TGTGCCAGCTCACGTTCAGGGTCGAACACCGGGGAGCTGTTTTTT. Translated: CASSRSGSNTGELFF.

The genes are TRBV7-2 and TRBJ2-7; 9 nucleotides agree with TRBD1. The CDR3 consists of 19 residues. Trimming cost V 2 bases and J 4 bases; bases outside gene matches: 18. The germline V gene encodes CDR1 SGHTA and CDR2 FQGNSA. The CDR3 is CASSLLHSQWDRVYYEQYF. In DNA, the CDR3 is TGTGCCAGCAGCTTACTTCACAGCCAATGGGACAGGGTTTATTACGAGCAGTACTTC.

The chain employs TRBV15 and TRBJ1-6; perhaps TRBD1 as D (5 bases). The CDR3 spans 17 residues. V lost 0 bases to trimming and J lost 0 bases, with 9 bases between them. The germline V gene encodes CDR1 LNHNV and CDR2 YYDKDF (reference sequence). The CDR3 region is CATSRDLDSSYNSPLHF. CDR3 in DNA: TGTGCCACCAGCAGAGATCTCGACAGCTCCTATAATTCACCCCTCCACTTT.

The chain uses TRBV5-6 and TRBJ2-7; D remains ambiguous. Germline V lookup: CDR1 SGHDT, CDR2 YYEEEE. V lost 4 bases to trimming and J lost 2 bases, with 16 bases between them. This CDR3 comprises 15 residues. The DNA for the CDR3 is TGTGCCAGCAGCCAGCTCGGGTCCTTCCCCTACGAGCAGTACTTC. Amino acids: CASSQLGSFPYEQYF.

The chain combines TRBV4-2 with TRBJ1-6; 10 bases align to TRBD1. The germline V gene has CDR1 LGHNA and CDR2 YNFKEQ. V was clipped by 1 base and J by 6 bases; unmatched bases: 9. CDR3 length: 18 residues. CDR3 in DNA: TGTGCCAGCAGCCAAGGTGCCCCGGGACAGGGGTTTAATTCACCCCTCCACTTT. This gives the protein CASSQGAPGQGFNSPLHF.

This clone was counted a single time. This chain joins TRBV5-1 and TRBJ2-3, with TRBD2 matching 14 bases. V trimming: 0 bases; J trimming: 1 base; junction bases outside the gene matches: 4. The CDR3 sequence is 18 residues long. Germline CDR1 is SGHRS and CDR2 is YFSETQ. The CDR3 reads CASSLAGTSGSGTDTQYF. In DNA form, the CDR3 reads TGCGCCAGCAGCTTGGCCGGGACTAGCGGGAGTGGCACAGATACGCAGTATTTT.

This sequence joins TRBV2 and TRBJ2-3; D is unclear. Trimming pared 4 bases from V and 2 bases from J, leaving 16 bases between. Germline V gene lookup returns CDR1 SNHLY and CDR2 FYNNEI. The length of the CDR3 is 16 residues. As DNA, the CDR3 is TGTGCCAGCAGTGTCACTTCTACCGTTAACACAGATACGCAGTATTTT. It translates to CASSVTSTVNTDTQYF.

A single count supports this clone. This sequence joins TRBV6-1 and TRBJ2-3; 9 nucleotides line up with TRBD2. Germline V gives CDR1 MNHNS, CDR2 SASEGT. Losses at the gene ends were 2 bases for V and 2 bases for J; bases not matched to a gene: 11. CDR3 size: 18 residues. The CDR3 sequence is CASSEKGVAGAITDTQYF. CDR3 DNA sequence: TGTGCCAGCAGTGAAAAGGGGGTAGCGGGGGCCATCACAGATACGCAGTATTTT.

V and J are TRBV6-5 and TRBJ1-4; the match to TRBD1 covers 10 bases. The germline V gene has CDR1 MNHEY and CDR2 SVGAGI. This CDR3 is 14 amino acids long. Trimming removed 4 bases from V and 8 bases from J; junction bases left unmatched: 4. CDR3 coding DNA: TGTGCCAGCAGTTCCGGGACAGGGGACGAAAAACTGTTTTTT. Translated, it gives CASSSGTGDEKLFF.

The chain combines TRBV9 with TRBJ1-2; D is undetermined. This CDR3 has 12 amino acids. The V gene lost 3 bases and the J gene lost 0 bases, with 3 bases spanning the gap. Germline V gene sequence: CDR1 SGDLS, CDR2 YYNGEE. The CDR3 coding sequence is TGTGCCAGCAGCGCAGCTAACTATGGCTACACCTTC. Its translation is CASSAANYGYTF.

The rearrangement uses TRBV5-1 and TRBJ1-3, with D possibly being TRBD1 (6 bases). Germline values: CDR1 SGHRS, CDR2 YFSETQ. Between the trimmed V and J ends, which lost 1 base and 4 bases, there was a span of 9 bases. The CDR3 runs 14 residues. The CDR3 loop is CASSLTGQGNTIYF. In nucleotides, the CDR3 is TGCGCCAGCAGCTTGACAGGGCAGGGAAACACCATATATTTT.

J is TRBJ2-4 and V is TRBV18; tentative D call: TRBD1 (6 bases). The germline gives CDR1 KGHSH, CDR2 LQKENI. This CDR3 has 14 residues. Between the trimmed V and J ends, which lost 2 bases and 7 bases, there was a span of 12 bases. CDR3 in amino acids: CASSPGGRGNIQYF. The CDR3 region has the DNA TGTGCCAGCTCACCAGGGGGAAGGGGGAACATTCAGTACTTC.

Remarks on this clone: Other DNA sequences of this sample code for an identical CDR3. V and J are TRBV6-5 and TRBJ1-1; tentatively, D is TRBD1 (6 bases). V was pared by 0 bases and J by 4 bases, with 9 bases between. Germline V gene data show CDR1 as MNHEY and CDR2 as SVGAGI. This CDR3 has 14 amino acids. In DNA, the CDR3 is TGTGCCAGCAGTTACTCGACAGGAGGCACTGAAGCTTTCTTT. Its protein is CASSYSTGGTEAFF.

J is TRBJ2-1 and V is TRBV4-1; 10 bases match TRBD2. From germline, CDR1 is MGHRA and CDR2 YSYEKL. V was clipped by 3 bases and J by 5 bases; unmatched bases: 7. The CDR3 has 16 residues. The CDR3, as DNA: TGCGCCAGCAGCCATGCCGGGACTAGCGTTGACAATGAGCAGTTCTTC. Translated, it gives CASSHAGTSVDNEQFF.

This clone has a handful of counts. This sequence joins TRBV19 and TRBJ2-3, with D maybe TRBD2 (5 bases). Trimming left V 5 bases short and J 1 base short, with 7 bases between. The germline CDR1 and CDR2 sequences are LNHDA and SQIVND (reference sequence). The CDR3 extends over 13 amino acids. The CDR3 nucleotides read TGTGCCAGTAGTCGGACTCGCACAGATACGCAGTATTTT. Its translation: CASSRTRTDTQYF.

The V gene is TRBV3-1 (or the pseudogene TRBV3-2), the J gene TRBJ2-5; 9 nucleotides align to TRBD2. This CDR3 is 12 amino acids long. The V and J ends lost 5 bases and 5 bases, in that order; junction bases with no gene match: 0. Germline-derived CDR1 and CDR2 are LGHDT and YNNKEL (reference sequence). This chain's CDR3 is CASSTSGETQYF. CDR3 nucleotide sequence: TGTGCCAGCAGCACTAGCGGGGAGACCCAGTACTTC.

This rearrangement joins TRBV7-9 to TRBJ2-1, with no clear D. The CDR3 runs to 16 residues. Germline V gene lookup returns CDR1 SEHNR and CDR2 FQNEAQ (reference sequence). Trimming left V 0 bases short and J 5 bases short, with 14 bases between. This CDR3 reads CASSLAPGSKNNEQFF. For the CDR3, the DNA is TGTGCCAGCAGCTTAGCGCCGGGTAGCAAGAACAATGAGCAGTTCTTC.